This T cell receptor (beta chain) was observed in a study of PD-1 blockade in classical Hodgkin lymphoma. Study outcomes and limitations: With CD4+ cells, TCR diversity rose significantly by C4D1, but not with CD8+ cells. Repertoire differences have undefined causes, possibly disease activity or prior therapy. Any patient who commenced nivolumab under 1 year after ASCT was excluded.

From germline, CDR1 is GTSNPN and CDR2 SVGIG (reference sequence). This CDR3 comprises 12 residues. Trimming took off 5 bases at V and 5 bases at J, with 11 bases between the two ends. Clones were read by immunoSEQ multiplex PCR, and TCRdb kept only the in-frame ones, dropping some. The sample lists about 64,000 clones; about 89% were seen once. This sample's time point: cycle 4 day 1 (C4D1), after 5 to 7 weeks of nivolumab. Relapse after autologous stem cell transplantation occurred in every patient, and brentuximab vedotin exposure varied. Relapsed/refractory classical Hodgkin lymphoma patients had complete, partial or progressive responses. As regards this clone: Its antigen remains unknown.

This TCR was sampled from a human donor with classical Hodgkin lymphoma. This chain uses TRBV30 with TRBJ2-3; D not certain. The sample here was peripheral blood mononuclear cells (PBMCs), taken before the fourth cycle of nivolumab. The CDR3 is CAWGMTRDTQYF. Written as DNA, the CDR3 is TGTGCCTGGGGGATGACGCGAGATACGCAGTATTTT.